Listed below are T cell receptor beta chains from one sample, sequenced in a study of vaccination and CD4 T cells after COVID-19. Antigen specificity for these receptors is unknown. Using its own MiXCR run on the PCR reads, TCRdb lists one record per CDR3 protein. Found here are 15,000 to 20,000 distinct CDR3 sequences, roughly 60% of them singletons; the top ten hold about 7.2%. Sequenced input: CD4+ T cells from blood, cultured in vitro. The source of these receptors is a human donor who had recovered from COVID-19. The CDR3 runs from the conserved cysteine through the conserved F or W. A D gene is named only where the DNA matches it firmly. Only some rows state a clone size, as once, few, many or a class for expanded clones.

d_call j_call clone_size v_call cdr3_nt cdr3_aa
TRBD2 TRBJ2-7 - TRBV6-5 TGTGCCAGCAGTTACTCTGCTAGCGGGATCGGCGAGCAGTACTTC CASSYSASGIGEQYF
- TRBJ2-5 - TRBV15 TGTGCCACCAGCAGGGGGTGGGAGACCCAGTACTTC CATSRGWETQYF
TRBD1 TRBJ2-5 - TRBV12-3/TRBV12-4 TGTGCCAGCAGTTTAGCAGGGGGCGACCCCATTCTTCAAGAGACCCAGTACTTC CASSLAGGDPILQETQYF
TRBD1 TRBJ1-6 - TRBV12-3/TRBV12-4 TGTGCCAGTAGCCGGGACAGTGTTTCACCCCTCCACTTT CASSRDSVSPLHF
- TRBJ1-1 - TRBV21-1 TGTGCCAGCAGACCCTCCCGTAACACTGAAGCTTTCTTT CASRPSRNTEAFF
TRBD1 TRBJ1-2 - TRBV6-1 TGTGCCAGCAGACAGACTCGGGACAGGGAACGCTACACCTTC CASRQTRDRERYTF
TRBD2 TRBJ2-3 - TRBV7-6 TGTGCCAGCAGCCCCCGGACTAGCGGGAGTTCAGATACGCAGTATTTT CASSPRTSGSSDTQYF
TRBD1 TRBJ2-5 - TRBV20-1 TGCAGTGCTCCCCGACAGGGGGAAGAGACCCAGTACTTC CSAPRQGEETQYF
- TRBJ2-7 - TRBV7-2 TGTGCCAGCAGCACAAATTACTTGTACGAGCAGTACTTC CASSTNYLYEQYF
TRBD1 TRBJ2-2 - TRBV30 TGTGCCTGGGCCCGGACAGGGGGCATGGGCGGGGAGCTGTTTTTT CAWARTGGMGGELFF
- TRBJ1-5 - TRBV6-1 TGTGCCAGCAGTGAAATATACAATCAGCCCCAGCATTTT CASSEIYNQPQHF
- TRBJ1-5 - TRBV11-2 TGTGCCAGCAGCTTAGGGGCGAACCAGCCCCAGCATTTT CASSLGANQPQHF
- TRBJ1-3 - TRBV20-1 TGCAGTGCCTCATCCTCTGGAAACACCATATATTTT CSASSSGNTIYF
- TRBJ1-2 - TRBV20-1 TGCAGTGCCACGGACAACGACTATGGCTACACCTTC CSATDNDYGYTF
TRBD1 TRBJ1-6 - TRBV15 TGTGCCACCAGCAGAGCGGGACAGGGGTCTTTTTTGAATTCACCCCTCCACTTT CATSRAGQGSFLNSPLHF
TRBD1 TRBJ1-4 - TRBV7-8 TGTGCCAGCAGCCCACGACACGAAGGGACAGGGGATCAGATGATCGGAGAAAAACTGTTTTTT CASSPRHEGTGDQMIGEKLFF
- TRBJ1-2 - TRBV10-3 TGTGCCATCAGTGAGTGGCAGGGATATGGCTACACCTTC CAISEWQGYGYTF
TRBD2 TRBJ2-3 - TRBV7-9 TGTGCCAGCAGCTTAGCGGGAGGGTCCACAGATACGCAGTATTTT CASSLAGGSTDTQYF
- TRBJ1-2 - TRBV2 TGTGCCAGCAGTTACAGCTTTCAAGTACTCCAAGCCACCTTC CASSYSFQVLQATF
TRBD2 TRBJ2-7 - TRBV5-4 TGTGCCAGCAGCTCCCGGACTAGCGGGAGCTACGAGCAGTACTTC CASSSRTSGSYEQYF
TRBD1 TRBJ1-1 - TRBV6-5 TGTGCCAGCAGTTCCGACAGGGGGATGACTGAAGCTTTCTTT CASSSDRGMTEAFF
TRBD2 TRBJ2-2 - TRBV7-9 TGTGCCAGCCGGCGTGAGGGACTAGGAACCGGGGAGCTGTTTTTT CASRREGLGTGELFF
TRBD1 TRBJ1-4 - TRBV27 TGTGCCAGCAGTTCCACAGGGGGCCCTAATGAAAAACTGTTTTTT CASSSTGGPNEKLFF
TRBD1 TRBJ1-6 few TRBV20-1 TGCAGTGCTAGAGATCCCGGACAGGGATCAGGTTCACCCCTCCACTTT CSARDPGQGSGSPLHF
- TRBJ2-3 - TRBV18 TGTGCCAGCTCACCACGGGGGGCCGGAGATACGCAGTATTTT CASSPRGAGDTQYF
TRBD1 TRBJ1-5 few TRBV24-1 TGTGCCACCAGTGACCAAGACAGGGGAGGAGATCAGCCCCAGCATTTT CATSDQDRGGDQPQHF
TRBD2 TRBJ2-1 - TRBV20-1 TGCAGTGCCCAGACTAGCGATATGAGCTCCTACAATGAGCAGTTCTTC CSAQTSDMSSYNEQFF
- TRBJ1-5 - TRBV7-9 TGTGCCAGCCAGTCTACGAACAATCAGCCCCAGCATTTT CASQSTNNQPQHF
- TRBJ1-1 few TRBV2 TGTGCCACCGTCCGAGCCGTGAACACTGAAGCTTTCTTT CATVRAVNTEAFF
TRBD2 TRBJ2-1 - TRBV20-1 TGCAGTGCTAGTGGACTAGCGGGGGGGCGCAATGAGCAGTTCTTC CSASGLAGGRNEQFF
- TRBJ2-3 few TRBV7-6 TGTGCCAGCAGCTTAGTTCAGGGAGCCTTCACAGATACGCAGTATTTT CASSLVQGAFTDTQYF
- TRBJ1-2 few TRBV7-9 TGTGCCAGCAGCTTAGAGGGCGGCCGAGGCTACACCTTC CASSLEGGRGYTF
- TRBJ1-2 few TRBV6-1 TGTGCCAGCAGTCATGGCTCCGGACCTTATGGCTACACCTTC CASSHGSGPYGYTF
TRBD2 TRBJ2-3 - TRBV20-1 TGCAGTGCTAGAGATACGGCTAGCGGGGCATTCACAGATACGCAGTATTTT CSARDTASGAFTDTQYF
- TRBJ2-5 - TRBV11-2 TGTGCCAGCAGCTTACGTGGACAAGAGACCCAGTACTTC CASSLRGQETQYF
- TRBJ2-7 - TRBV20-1 TGCAGTGCTAGTCCGGGTGGCGGCTACGAGCAGTACTTC CSASPGGGYEQYF
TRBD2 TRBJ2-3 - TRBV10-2 TGCGCCAGCAGCAAAACTGGGACTAGCGGGGGGGTCACAGATACGCAGTATTTT CASSKTGTSGGVTDTQYF
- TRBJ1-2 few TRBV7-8 TGTGCCAGCAGCTTAGTACCGGGGAACCTCTATGGCTACACCTTC CASSLVPGNLYGYTF
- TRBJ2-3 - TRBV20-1 TGCAGTGCTAGAGATGTATCTGGCACAGATACGCAGTATTTT CSARDVSGTDTQYF
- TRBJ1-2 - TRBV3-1 TGTGCCAGCTCACAGGGATCCGGCTACACCTTC CASSQGSGYTF
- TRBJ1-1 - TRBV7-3 TGTGCCAGCAGCTACTTGTGGTCTTCTGAAGCTTTCTTT CASSYLWSSEAFF
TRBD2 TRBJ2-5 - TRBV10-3 TGTGCCATCAGTGGCCCGCCAGGACTAGCGGGTTTTGAGACCCAGTACTTC CAISGPPGLAGFETQYF
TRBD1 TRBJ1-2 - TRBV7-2 TGTGCCAGCAGACCCTCTCCCGGGACAGGGGGTGGCTACACCTTC CASRPSPGTGGGYTF
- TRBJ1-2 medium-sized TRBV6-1 TGTGCCAGCAGTGAATCCTACCGGGGTAACTATGGCTACACCTTC CASSESYRGNYGYTF
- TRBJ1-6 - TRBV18 TGTGCCAGCTCAACCACAGGGAGCTCCTATAATTCACCCCTCCACTTT CASSTTGSSYNSPLHF
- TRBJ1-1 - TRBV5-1 TGCGCCAGCAGCTTGGGGGGTAATGATGGCACTGAAGCTTTCTTT CASSLGGNDGTEAFF
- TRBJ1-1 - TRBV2 TGTGCCAGCAGTGAATCGGGGGGCTCTGAAGCTTTCTTT CASSESGGSEAFF
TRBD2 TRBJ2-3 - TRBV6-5 TGTGCCAGCAGTTACTGGGGAGGGAGAACAGATACGCAGTATTTT CASSYWGGRTDTQYF
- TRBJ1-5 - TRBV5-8 TGTGCCAGCAGCTCAACAGGGAGCAATCAGCCCCAGCATTTT CASSSTGSNQPQHF
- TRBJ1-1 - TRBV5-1 TGCGCCAGCAGCTTGGCCGGCCCTTCGAGAGCTTTCTTT CASSLAGPSRAFF
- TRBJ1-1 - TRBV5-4 TGTGCCAGCAGTCTCCCCGGATTGGGGAACACTGAAGCTTTCTTT CASSLPGLGNTEAFF
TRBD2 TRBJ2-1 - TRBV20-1 TGCAGTGCTAGAATGACTAGCGGGAGCGGCAATGAGCAGTTCTTC CSARMTSGSGNEQFF
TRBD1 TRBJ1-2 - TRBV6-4 TGTGCCAGCAGGGGGGGCCAGGGGGACAACTATGGCTACACCTTC CASRGGQGDNYGYTF
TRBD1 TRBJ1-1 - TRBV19 TGTGCCAGTAGTATCCTAGGACAGGATTTAAGGGATTTT CASSILGQDLRDF
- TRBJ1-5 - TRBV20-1 TGCAGTGCTAGGAAGGGACCGCCGGGCAATCAGCCCCAGCATTTT CSARKGPPGNQPQHF